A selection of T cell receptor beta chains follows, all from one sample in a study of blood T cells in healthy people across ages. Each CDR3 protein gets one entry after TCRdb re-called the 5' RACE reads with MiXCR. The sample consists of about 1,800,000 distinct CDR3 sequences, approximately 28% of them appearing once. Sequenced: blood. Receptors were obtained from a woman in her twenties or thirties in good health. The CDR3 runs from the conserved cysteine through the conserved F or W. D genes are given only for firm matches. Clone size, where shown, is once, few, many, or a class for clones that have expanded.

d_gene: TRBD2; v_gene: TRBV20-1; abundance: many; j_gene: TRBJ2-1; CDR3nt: TGCAGTGCGGCCGAGAAAAGGACTAGCGGCAATGAGCAGTTCTTC; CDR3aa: CSAAEKRTSGNEQFF
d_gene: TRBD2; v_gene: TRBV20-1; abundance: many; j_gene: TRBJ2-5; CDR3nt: TGCAGTGCTAGGTCTCTAGCGGGGGAGCCCATAGAGACCCAGTACTTC; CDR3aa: CSARSLAGEPIETQYF
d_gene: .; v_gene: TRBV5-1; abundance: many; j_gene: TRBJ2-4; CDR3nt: TGCGCCAGCAGCTTGTCGGGGGAGAACATTCAGTACTTC; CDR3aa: CASSLSGENIQYF
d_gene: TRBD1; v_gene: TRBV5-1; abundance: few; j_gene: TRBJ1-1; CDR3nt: TGCGCCAGCAGCTTCCCAGGGGGCCAGGGGGCAACTGAAGCTTTCTTT; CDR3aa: CASSFPGGQGATEAFF
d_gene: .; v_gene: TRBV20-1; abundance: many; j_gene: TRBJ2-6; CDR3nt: TGCAGTGCTGAAGGCTCTGGGGCCAACGTCCTGACTTTC; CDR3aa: CSAEGSGANVLTF
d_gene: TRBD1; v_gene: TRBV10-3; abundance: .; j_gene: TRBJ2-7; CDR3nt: TGTGCCATCAGTAGGACAGGGGGTTTCTACGAGCAGTACTTC; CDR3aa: CAISRTGGFYEQYF
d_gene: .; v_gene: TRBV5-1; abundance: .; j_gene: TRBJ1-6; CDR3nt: TGCGCCAGCAGCTTGGCACAGGTGCCTAATTCACCCCTCCACTTT; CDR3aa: CASSLAQVPNSPLHF
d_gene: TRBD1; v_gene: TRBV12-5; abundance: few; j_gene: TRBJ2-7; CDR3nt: TGTGCTAGTGCCGAACAGGGGATCGGCGAGCAGTACTTC; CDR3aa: CASAEQGIGEQYF
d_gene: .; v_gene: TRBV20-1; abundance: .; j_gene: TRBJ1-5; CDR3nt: TGCAGTGCAGGAAAAGGGACGGGGAGTAATCAGCCCCAGCATTTT; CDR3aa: CSAGKGTGSNQPQHF
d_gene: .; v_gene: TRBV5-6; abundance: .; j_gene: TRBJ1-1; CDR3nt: TGTGCCAGCAGCTTGCAGCCAACTGAAGCTTTCTTT; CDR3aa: CASSLQPTEAFF
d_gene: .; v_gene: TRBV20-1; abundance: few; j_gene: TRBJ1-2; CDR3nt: TGCAGTGTTAAGGGTGGGTCTCTTGGCTACACCTTC; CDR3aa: CSVKGGSLGYTF
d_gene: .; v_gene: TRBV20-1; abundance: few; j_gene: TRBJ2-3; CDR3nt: TGCAGTGCTAGAGATGTCCACGGACGGGGCACAGATACGCAGTATTTT; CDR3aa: CSARDVHGRGTDTQYF
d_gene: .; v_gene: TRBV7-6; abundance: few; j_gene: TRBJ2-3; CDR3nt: TGTGCCAGCAGCCCCCTGGGGGACTGGACAGATACGCAGTATTTT; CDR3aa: CASSPLGDWTDTQYF
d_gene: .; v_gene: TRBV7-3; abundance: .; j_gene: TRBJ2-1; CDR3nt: TGTGCCAGCAGCTTAATTGCGGACAGCTACAATGAGCAGTTCTTC; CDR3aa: CASSLIADSYNEQFF
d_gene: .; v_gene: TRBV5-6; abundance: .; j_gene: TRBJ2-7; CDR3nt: TGTGCCAGCAGCTTGGTGGACGGGACACCGCCCTACGAGCAGTACTTC; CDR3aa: CASSLVDGTPPYEQYF
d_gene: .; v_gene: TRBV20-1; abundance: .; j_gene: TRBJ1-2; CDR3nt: TGCAGTGCCCCCTCGCGGACCGGGACCGCTAACTATGGCTACACCTTC; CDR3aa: CSAPSRTGTANYGYTF
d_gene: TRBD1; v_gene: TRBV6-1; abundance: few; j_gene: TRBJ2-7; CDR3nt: TGTGCCAGCAGTGAAAGAATCCAGGGACAGGGTCCCAAGCAGTACTTC; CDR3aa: CASSERIQGQGPKQYF
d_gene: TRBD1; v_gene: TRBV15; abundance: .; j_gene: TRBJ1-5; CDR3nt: TGTGCCACCAGCAGAGGGACAGGTTGGAATCAGCCCCAGCATTTT; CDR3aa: CATSRGTGWNQPQHF
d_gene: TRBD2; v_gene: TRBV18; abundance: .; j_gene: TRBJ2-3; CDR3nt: TGTGCCAGCTCACCGTACGAGATAGCGGGGGGGACAGATACGCAGTATTTT; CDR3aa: CASSPYEIAGGTDTQYF
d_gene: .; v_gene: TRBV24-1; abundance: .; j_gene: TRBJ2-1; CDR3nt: TGTGCCACCCTTAACGGATCCCCACGACGGGTATACAATGAGCAGTTCTTC; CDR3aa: CATLNGSPRRVYNEQFF
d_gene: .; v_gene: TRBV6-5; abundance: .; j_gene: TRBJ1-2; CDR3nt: TGTGCCAGCAGTTACTCCACAGGGAAAGGCTACACCTTC; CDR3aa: CASSYSTGKGYTF
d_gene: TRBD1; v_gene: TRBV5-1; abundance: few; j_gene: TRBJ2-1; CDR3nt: TGCGCCAGCAGCTTGGGGAGGGACAGGTCGTACAATGAGCAGTTCTTC; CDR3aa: CASSLGRDRSYNEQFF
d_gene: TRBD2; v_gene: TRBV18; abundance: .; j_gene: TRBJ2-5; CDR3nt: TGTGCCAGCTCACCACTCAAGGCTAGCGGGAGATTGGTAGAGACCCAGTACTTC; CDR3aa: CASSPLKASGRLVETQYF
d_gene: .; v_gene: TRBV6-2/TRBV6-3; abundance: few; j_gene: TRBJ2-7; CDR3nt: TGTGCCTGCAAACAGGGAGCGGTCTACGAGCAGTACTTC; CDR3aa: CACKQGAVYEQYF
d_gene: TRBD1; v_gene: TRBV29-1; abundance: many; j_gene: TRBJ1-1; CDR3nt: TGCAGCGTCTATCCGGGACAGGGGAACACTGAAGCTTTCTTT; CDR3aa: CSVYPGQGNTEAFF
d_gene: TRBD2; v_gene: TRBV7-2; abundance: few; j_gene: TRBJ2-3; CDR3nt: TGTGCCAGCAGCTTAGCGCGGGAGTCCCCAGATACGCAGTATTTT; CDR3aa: CASSLARESPDTQYF
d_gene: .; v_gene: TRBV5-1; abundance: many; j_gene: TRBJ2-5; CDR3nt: TGCGCCAGCAGCTTGGCCCTGGAGGAGACCCAGTACTTC; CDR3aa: CASSLALEETQYF
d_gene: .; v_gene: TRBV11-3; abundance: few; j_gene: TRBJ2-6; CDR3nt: TGTGCCAGCAGTCATAGGACGGACACCTCTGGGGCCAACGTCCTGACTTTC; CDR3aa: CASSHRTDTSGANVLTF
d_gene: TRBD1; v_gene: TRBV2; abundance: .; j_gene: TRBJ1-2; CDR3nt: TGTGCCAGCACTCAACAGGGGGCCGCTAACTATGGCTACACCTTC; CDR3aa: CASTQQGAANYGYTF
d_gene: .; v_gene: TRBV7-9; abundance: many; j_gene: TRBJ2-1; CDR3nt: TGTGCCAGCAGCTTAAGTGATTGGGGAGGCAATGAGCAGTTCTTC; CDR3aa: CASSLSDWGGNEQFF
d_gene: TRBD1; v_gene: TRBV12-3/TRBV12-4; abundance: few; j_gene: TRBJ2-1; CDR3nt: TGTGCCAGCACCACCTGGGACAGGGGGTACAATGAGCAGTTCTTC; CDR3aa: CASTTWDRGYNEQFF
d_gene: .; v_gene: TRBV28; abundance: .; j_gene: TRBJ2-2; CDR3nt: TGTGCCAGCAGGGAAGAGGGGGCGAACACCGGGGAGCTGTTTTTT; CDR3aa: CASREEGANTGELFF
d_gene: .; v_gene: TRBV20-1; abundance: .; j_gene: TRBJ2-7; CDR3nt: TGCAGTGCTGGACGGCCGGGGGGCTCCTACAATGAGCAGTACTTC; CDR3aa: CSAGRPGGSYNEQYF
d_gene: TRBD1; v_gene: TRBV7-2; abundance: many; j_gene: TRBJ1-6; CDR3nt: TGCGCCAGCAGTCCGACAGGGGGGAATTCACCCCTCCACTTT; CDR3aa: CASSPTGGNSPLHF
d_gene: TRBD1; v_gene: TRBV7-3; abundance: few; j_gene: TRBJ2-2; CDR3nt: TGTGCCAGCAGCGACGGGAGACAGGGGACCGGGGAGCTGTTTTTT; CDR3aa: CASSDGRQGTGELFF
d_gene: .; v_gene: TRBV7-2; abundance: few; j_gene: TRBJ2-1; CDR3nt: TGTGCCAGCAGCTTAGGCACTAGCCTCCCTTACAATGAGCAGTTCTTC; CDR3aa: CASSLGTSLPYNEQFF
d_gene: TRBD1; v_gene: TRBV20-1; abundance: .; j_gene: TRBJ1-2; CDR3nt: TGCAGTGCTAGAGGACAGGGTTCTCGTGGCTACACCTTC; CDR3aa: CSARGQGSRGYTF